This TCR beta chain was identified in a study of cytomegalovirus exposure and HLA in healthy donors. Background on the study: Across a few hundred genotyped donors, over 70% landed in the Caucasian-associated ancestry cluster.

Points on this clone: Its antigen is unidentified.

PCR was performed using 60 Vbeta and 13 Jbeta primers. The method was immunoSEQ multiplex PCR; TCRdb's version includes in-frame clones alone and lacks a portion of them. The sample comprises approximately 110,000 clones, about 73% of which are singletons, and around 3.9% rests with the top ten. Overall study findings and caveats: The authors enumerated over 150 TCR beta chains as linked to cytomegalovirus.

Sequences were obtained from PBMCs. The sequence was collected from a woman aged 50 to 60 in good health and CMV-seropositive.

The CDR3 DNA is TGTGCCAGCAGCTCCGAGGGCACCCATCAGCCCCAGCATTTT. Its translation: CASSSEGTHQPQHF. The chain combines TRBV7-9 with TRBJ1-5; D is undetermined. Germline V gene data show CDR1 as SEHNR and CDR2 as FQNEAQ (reference sequence). CDR3 length: 14 amino acids. With 4 bases removed from V and 5 bases from J, the gap between germline ends came to 12 bases.